This T cell receptor beta chain was recovered during a study of shared clonotypes between healthy human individuals (dated by TCRdb to about 2020). Concerning the study at large: The cohort comprised two women and a few men aged 18 to 49 years. For each donor, CD4 naive and CD4 memory were each run on three plates, CD8 naive on two plates, and CD8 memory on one plate. Blood TCR repertoires of a handful of healthy adults were deeply sequenced to estimate repertoire size and the extent of clonotype sharing between individuals. Libraries were prepared and TCR repertoires were sequenced by different laboratories using diverse techniques, in order to increase sequencing depth and limit assay-specific biases. Per donor, leukapheresis produced somewhere between about 0.85 and 10 billion PBMCs. General findings and caveats noted by the study authors: Approximately 4.8% of naive CD4, 3% to 3.5% of naive CD8, about 2.5% of memory CD4, and about 0.4% of memory CD8 clonotypes were shared across four donors. Higher generation probabilities were observed for clonotypes shared by all four sorted-subset donors than for non-shared clonotypes. The small number of donors limited the genetic and exposure-history diversity represented. Sampling was limited to blood, and TCR repertoires in tissue likely differ from TCR repertoires in blood. Incomplete sequencing was indicated by rarefaction of sorted-subset datasets, despite the large sequencing depth. Pairwise subsampling indicated that sequencing depth was expected to affect the degree of clonotype sharing among donors. Naive subsets generally had larger estimated clonotype richness than memory subsets did.

TCR CDR3 regions were amplified from genomic DNA by multiplex PCR using the deep immunoSEQ assay. Extracted genomic DNA from each cell subset was spread evenly across all wells of several immunoSEQ 96-well plates, with each plate serving as a replicate. For sorted subsets, each replicate PCR was loaded with approximately 0.2 ug genomic DNA, equivalent to about 30,000 T cell genomes. Purified libraries were quantified with a Qubit 3.0 fluorometer, sized on a Bioanalyzer 2100, and re-quantified with the KAPA Library Quantification kit. Every immunoSEQ 96-well plate was sequenced on a dedicated single-read 150-cycle Illumina NextSeq 550 flow cell. On the study's bioinformatics: Because the immunoSEQ output held only junctional sequences and lacked quality scores, the filtering could not match the filtering applied to full-length reads. Sequences were annotated with PyIR, a Python wrapper for IgBLAST v1.9, using IMGT germline references to assign V/J genes and CDR3. Reads with weak V/J assignments (E-value above 1e-6), missing CDR3, stop codons, out-of-frame junctions, or ambiguous translated residues were removed. V3J clonotypes were defined by identical inferred V gene, J gene, and CDR3 amino acid sequence. The percentage overlap between two repertoires was calculated by dividing the number of shared unique clonotypes by the size of the smaller repertoire. Repertoire richness was assessed with RTK rarefaction, the Chao1 estimator, and Recon v2.1 estimates of unobserved clonotypes. For all TCRbeta clonotypes obtained by the gDNA method from four donors, generation probabilities were computed with OLGA. TCRdb provides this immuneACCESS table in a form limited to in-frame rearrangements. Some clones are lacking; in checked studies, under half of them reflect an unresolved V gene, and why the rest are absent is not known. The D gene and trimming were derived from the DNA, and the V and J assignments and clone size from that table. The table for this sample lists around 2,000,000 clones; more than 85% of them were counted only once. Clones ranked in the top ten supply around 1.7% of the sample.

CD8 naive samples were CD45RO-negative cells positively selected for CCR7, giving a CD45RA+CCR7+ population that excluded TemRA cells. Healthy HIV-negative adults with no recently reported acute infections or vaccinations were included as donors. All donors were Caucasian adults living in Nashville, Tennessee, USA. Blood was obtained by leukapheresis, after which PBMCs were separated by Ficoll-Histopaque density gradient centrifugation and cryopreserved in liquid nitrogen vapor phase. Analytical flow cytometry was used to check the purity and quantity of each magnetically sorted T cell population. Each sorted fraction had its genomic DNA isolated and then quantified by UV absorbance on a Nanodrop 2000c. In regard to this clone: What antigen it recognizes has not been identified. No much larger clone exists at a distance of one base, and base qualities are not known.

CDR1 SNHLY and CDR2 FYNNEI are derived from the germline V gene. V is trimmed back by 4 bases and J by 3 bases, and the junction contains 2 bases that no gene match accounts for. The CDR3 sequence holds 13 residues, the cysteine and phenylalanine included. Just CDR3 DNA is preserved here, 39 bases in frame from base 1. Specimen: naive CD8+ T cells from PBMCs. The cell subset or site label, read with the paper, signifies: CD45RA+CCR7+. The TCR originated in a man younger than 30 in good health. Some clones in this sample may be carry-over from other donors' samples. The chain links TRBV2 with TRBJ2-7; the junction holds 8 bases that match TRBD1. CDR3 region: CASSGGQDYEQYF. The DNA reads as follows: TGTGCCAGCAGTGGGGGACAGGACTACGAGCAGTACTTC.